These 3 T cell receptor beta chains were sequenced from one sample in a study of shared clonotypes between healthy human individuals. Clones were sequenced by immunoSEQ multiplex PCR, and TCRdb holds only the in-frame ones, with some missing. Of approximately 600,000 clones in the sample, roughly 96% were seen once. Naive CD8 cells, CD45RO-negative and positively selected for CCR7, excluded terminally differentiated effector memory CD45RA+ cells. Sequencing was done on a sample of naive CD8+ T cells sorted from blood. These receptors all stem from a woman younger than 45 in good health.

The V and J genes are TRBV5-1 and TRBJ2-7; TRBD2 matches at 15 bases. The V gene end was trimmed by 4 bases and the J gene end by 1 base; junction bases not matched to a gene: 15. CDR1 is SGHRS, CDR2 YFSETQ, per germline. This CDR3 region has 20 residues. In DNA, the CDR3 is TGCGCCAGCAGCACAATAGCCGGGACTAGCGGGAGGACTCAATCCTACGAGCAGTACTTC. Translation gives CASSTIAGTSGRTQSYEQYF.

V usage is TRBV5-6 and J usage is TRBJ2-7; D might be TRBD2 (5 bases). CDR1 is SGHDT, CDR2 YYEEEE, per germline. The CDR3 runs to 13 residues. V was cut by 4 bases and J by 7 bases, with 15 bases left in between. The CDR3 spells CASSPTGMGEQYF. The CDR3 nucleotides read TGTGCCAGCAGCCCCACCGGGATGGGGGAGCAGTACTTC.

J is TRBJ1-2 and V is TRBV28; 7 nucleotides line up with TRBD1. The CDR3 loop spans 13 amino acids. After removal of 6 bases from V and 13 bases from J, the junction contained 14 bases not matched to a gene. Germline values: CDR1 MDHEN, CDR2 SYDVKM. CDR3 in DNA: TGTGCCAGCAGGGCCATCGACAGGGAGGATTGCACCTTC. Its translation is CASRAIDREDCTF.